Following are 22 T cell receptor beta chains from one sample sequenced in a study of OX40 agonist ivuxolimab in advanced cancers. Profiled with immunoSEQ multiplex PCR; TCRdb holds only in-frame clones, not every one. The table includes 65,000 to 85,000 clones, over 80% detected once. The specimen was CD4+ or CD8+ T cells sorted from blood, collected in a trial of the OX40 agonist ivuxolimab. These receptors were obtained from an adult with an advanced solid tumor such as melanoma, head and neck, liver or kidney cancer.

This clone came up once. The V gene is TRBV7-2, the J gene TRBJ1-2, with D tentatively TRBD1 (5 bases). Between the trimmed V and J ends, which lost 0 bases and 2 bases, there was a span of 19 bases. CDR3 length: 18 amino acids. Germline assignment: CDR1 SGHTA and CDR2 FQGNSA. The CDR3 here is CASSLAFREAGLNYGYTF. In nucleotides, the CDR3 is TGTGCCAGCAGCTTAGCGTTCAGGGAGGCAGGGTTAAACTATGGCTACACCTTC.

The rearrangement links TRBV5-5 to TRBJ2-7; 7 bases are shared with TRBD1. Germline loops: CDR1 SGHKS, CDR2 YYEKEE (reference sequence). This CDR3 spans 16 amino acids. V was pared by 6 bases and J by 2 bases, with 14 bases of the junction left unmatched. The CDR3 region is CASTLLAGTETYEQYF. CDR3 sequence (DNA): TGTGCCAGCACCCTATTAGCCGGGACAGAGACCTACGAGCAGTACTTC.

This clone was observed a few times. This chain connects TRBV29-1 to TRBJ2-3, with TRBD2 as a possible D gene (7 bases). CDR3 size: 14 residues. V was clipped by 5 bases and J by 6 bases, with 18 bases between them. Germline V gene data show CDR1 as SQVTM and CDR2 as ANQGSEA. CDR3 residues: CSVWGGPGTDTQYF. The CDR3 DNA follows: TGCAGCGTTTGGGGGGGGCCAGGGACCGATACGCAGTATTTT.

This clone occurred once. The chain joins TRBV14 to TRBJ2-5, with D perhaps being TRBD1 or TRBD2 (5 bases each). This CDR3 is built from 16 residues. Looked up from germline, CDR1 is SGHDN and CDR2 is FVKESK. V dropped 1 base and J dropped 6 bases, with 18 bases sitting between them. The CDR3 bases are TGTGCCAGCAGCCAAGGAGAGGGGCAACTTTCGAAGACCCAGTACTTC. Its protein is CASSQGEGQLSKTQYF.

The CDR3 loop is CASSPGTTGTPYEQYF. The CDR3 DNA is TGTGCCAGCTCACCAGGAACGACGGGGACCCCCTACGAGCAGTACTTC. The rearrangement uses TRBV18 and TRBJ2-7, with D tentatively TRBD1 or TRBD2 (5 bases each). The CDR3 is made up of 16 amino acids. Germline V CDR1 and CDR2: KGHSH, LQKENI. Trimming pared 2 bases from V and 2 bases from J, leaving 16 bases between.

This chain joins TRBV28 and TRBJ2-7, with 10 bases matching TRBD2. V lost 5 bases and J lost 2; bases outside the gene matches: 15. The V gene's germline CDR1 is MDHEN and CDR2 SYDVKM. The CDR3 has 18 residues. CDR3 nucleotides: TGTGCCAGCAGTCCCGACGGCTGGACTAGCGGAAGGGCCTACGAGCAGTACTTC. Its translation: CASSPDGWTSGRAYEQYF.

The chain links TRBV5-1 to TRBJ2-2, with D possibly being TRBD1 or TRBD2 (5 bases each). Trimming pared 0 bases from V and 0 bases from J, leaving 9 bases between. This CDR3 spans 16 amino acids. The germline V gene has CDR1 SGHRS and CDR2 YFSETQ. CDR3 in amino acids: CASSLGGPTNTGELFF. The CDR3 DNA sequence: TGCGCCAGCAGCTTGGGGGGACCAACGAACACCGGGGAGCTGTTTTTT.

This clone was picked up one time. A read error may produce the germline difference seen at one junction end. The rearrangement links TRBV18 to TRBJ2-5, with no clear D. The CDR3 extends over 12 amino acids. CDR1 and CDR2 (germline): KGHSH, LQKENI. This CDR3 is CASSDSQGTQYF. For the CDR3, the DNA is TGTGCCAGCTCAGATAGTCAAGGGACCCAGTACTTC.

The chain has TRBV27 and TRBJ2-5; 7 nucleotides agree with TRBD1. Germline V gene lookup returns CDR1 MNHEY and CDR2 SMNVEV (reference sequence). CDR3 length equals 15 residues. The V segment lost 6 bases and the J segment 0 bases; nucleotides outside the gene matches: 7. CDR3 protein: CASRTDREYQETQYF. Here the CDR3 DNA reads TGTGCCAGCAGAACAGACAGGGAGTACCAAGAGACCCAGTACTTC.

This clone has only a few counts. This chain links TRBV5-1 with TRBJ1-3; D might be TRBD1 (5 bases). Germline V gene lookup returns CDR1 SGHRS and CDR2 YFSETQ. This CDR3 region has 17 residues. V was pared by 0 bases and J by 0 bases, with 13 bases between. This chain's CDR3 is CASSLEGSIHSGNTIYF. CDR3 nucleotides: TGCGCCAGCAGCTTGGAGGGGTCCATCCACTCTGGAAACACCATATATTTT. The full variable domain, completed using reference TRBV5-1 and TRBJ1-3, is KAGVTQTPRYLIKTRGQQVTLSCSPISGHRSVSWYQQTPGQGLQFLFEYFSETQRNKGNFPGRFSGRQFSNSRSEMNVSTLELGDSALYLCASSLEGSIHSGNTIYFGEGSWLTVV.

This chain joins TRBV5-1 and TRBJ2-1, with 12 bases matching TRBD2. Trimming removed 1 base from V and 3 bases from J; junction bases left unmatched: 11. Germline CDR1 and CDR2: SGHRS and YFSETQ. This CDR3 has 19 residues. CDR3 amino acids: CASSLRGLAGGLGYNEQFF. The CDR3 DNA follows: TGCGCCAGCAGCTTGCGAGGGCTAGCGGGAGGGCTTGGCTACAATGAGCAGTTCTTC.

This sequence joins TRBV30 and TRBJ2-6; 9 nucleotides align to TRBD1. The CDR3 runs to 14 residues. The germline CDR1 and CDR2 sequences are GTSNPN and SVGIG (reference sequence). CDR3 coding DNA: TGTGCTCGGACAGGGGTCACTGGGGCCAACGTCCTGACTTTC. Protein product: CARTGVTGANVLTF.

V and J are TRBV5-1 and TRBJ2-5; D gene ambiguous. The CDR3 covers 9 residues. V dropped 7 bases and J dropped 9 bases, with 7 bases sitting between them. Looked up from germline, CDR1 is SGHRS and CDR2 is YFSETQ. The CDR3 coding sequence is TGCGCCAGCCCAGTGGCCCAGTACTTC. Amino acids: CASPVAQYF.

The chain couples TRBV2 to TRBJ2-5; unclear D gene. The J call could be wrong; TRBJ2-7 is a better fit for the DNA end. This CDR3 comprises 13 residues. Germline CDR1 is SNHLY and CDR2 is FYNNEI. This chain's CDR3 is CASSERTNYEQYF. CDR3 coding DNA: TGTGCCAGCAGTGAAAGGACGAACTACGAGCAGTACTTC.

The DNA of the CDR3 is TGTGCCAGCAGGAGGGAGACAGGAGAGAATCAGCCCCAGCATTTT. It codes for CASRRETGENQPQHF. The chain couples TRBV21-1 to TRBJ1-5; no check of the table's D call, TRBD1, against the DNA was made. TRBV21-1 is a pseudogene locus. This CDR3 contains 15 residues.

The rearrangement joins TRBV2 to TRBJ2-3; perhaps D is TRBD1 or TRBD2 (5 bases each). Germline-derived CDR1 and CDR2 are SNHLY and FYNNEI. The CDR3 covers 15 residues. The V gene lost 6 bases and the J gene lost 2 bases, with 15 bases spanning the gap. The CDR3 coding sequence is TGTGCCAGCAGCGCAACGGGACCCCCCACAGATACGCAGTATTTT. This gives the protein CASSATGPPTDTQYF. The full variable domain, rest sourced from reference TRBV2 and TRBJ2-3, is EPEVTQTPSHQVTQMGQEVILRCVPISNHLYFYWYRQILGQKVEFLVSFYNNEISEKSEIFDDQFSVERPDGSNFTLKIRSTKLEDSAMYFCASSATGPPTDTQYFGPGTRLTVL.

V and J are TRBV11-3 and TRBJ2-3; D possibly corresponds to TRBD1 (5 bases). Germline loops: CDR1 SGHNT, CDR2 YENEEA. Trimming took 1 base from V and 1 from J, leaving 9 bases between them. The CDR3 loop spans 15 amino acids. The CDR3 sequence: CASSLGQGRTDTQYF. DNA of the CDR3: TGTGCCAGCAGCTTAGGGCAGGGCCGCACAGATACGCAGTATTTT.

This clone was observed a handful of times. The rearrangement uses TRBV30 and TRBJ1-4; D perhaps matches TRBD1 (5 bases). The length of the CDR3 is 16 residues. V lost 0 bases and J 0 bases, leaving 11 bases between the germline ends. In germline, CDR1 is GTSNPN, CDR2 SVGIG (reference sequence). The CDR3 region is CAWSVQGTATNEKLFF. In DNA, the CDR3 is TGTGCCTGGAGTGTACAAGGGACTGCAACTAATGAAAAACTGTTTTTT.

The J gene is TRBJ2-1, the V gene TRBV10-3, with TRBD2 matching over 7 bases. The CDR3 is made up of 15 amino acids. V was clipped by 9 bases and J by 9 bases; unmatched bases: 17. Germline V CDR1 and CDR2: ENHRY, SYGVKD. CDR3 loop: CAIKDTGLGGSEQFF. Here the CDR3 DNA reads TGTGCCATAAAAGATACAGGACTTGGCGGGAGTGAGCAGTTCTTC.

CDR3 region: CASRAGTGEQPQHF. The DNA of the CDR3 is TGTGCCAGCAGAGCCGGGACAGGGGAACAGCCCCAGCATTTT. The chain joins TRBV7-2 to TRBJ1-5; 10 positions match TRBD1. V lost 6 bases to trimming and J lost 7 bases; unmatched junction nucleotides: 6. Germline-derived CDR1 and CDR2 are SGHTA and FQGNSA. The CDR3 spans 14 residues.

This chain links TRBV10-1 with TRBJ2-7; the D is unclear. Germline CDR1 reads WNHNN; CDR2 reads SYGVQD (reference sequence). V was clipped by 7 bases and J by 3 bases, with 16 bases between them. The length of the CDR3 is 14 residues. The CDR3 loop is CASTNGPANYEQYF. DNA for the CDR3: TGCGCCAGCACCAACGGCCCGGCTAACTACGAGCAGTACTTC.

The rearrangement links TRBV11-2 to TRBJ1-1; 7 bases are a match to TRBD1. The CDR3 is 17 residues long. From germline, CDR1 is SGHAT and CDR2 FQNNGV. V lost 5 bases and J lost 0; bases outside the gene matches: 12. The CDR3 DNA reads TGTGCCAGCAGCATCACCCGGGACAGAGATTTGAACACTGAAGCTTTCTTT. Encoded protein: CASSITRDRDLNTEAFF. The complete variable domain, with remaining parts taken from reference TRBV11-2 and TRBJ1-1, reads EAGVAQSPRYKIIEKRQSVAFWCNPISGHATLYWYQQILGQGPKLLIQFQNNGVVDDSQLPKDRFSAERLKGVDSTLKIQPAKLEDSAVYLCASSITRDRDLNTEAFFGQGTRLTVV.